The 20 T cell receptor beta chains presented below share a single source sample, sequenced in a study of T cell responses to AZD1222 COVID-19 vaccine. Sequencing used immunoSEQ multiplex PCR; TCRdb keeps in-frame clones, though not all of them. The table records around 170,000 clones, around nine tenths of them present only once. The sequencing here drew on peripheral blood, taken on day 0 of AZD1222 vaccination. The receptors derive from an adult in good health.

As DNA, the CDR3 is TGTGCCAGTAGTAGGACAGGGAACACTGAAGCTTTCTTT. Amino acids: CASSRTGNTEAFF. The chain carries TRBV19 and TRBJ1-1, with 7 bases fitting TRBD1. Germline loops: CDR1 LNHDA, CDR2 SQIVND (reference sequence). Trimming cost V 4 bases and J 1 base; bases outside gene matches: 0. The CDR3 has 13 amino acids. The whole variable domain, filled in from reference TRBV19 and TRBJ1-1, reads DGGITQSPKYLFRKEGQNVTLSCEQNLNHDAMYWYRQDPGQGLRLIYYSQIVNDFQKGDIAEGYSVSREKKESFPLTVTSAQKNPTAFYLCASSRTGNTEAFFGQGTRLTVV.

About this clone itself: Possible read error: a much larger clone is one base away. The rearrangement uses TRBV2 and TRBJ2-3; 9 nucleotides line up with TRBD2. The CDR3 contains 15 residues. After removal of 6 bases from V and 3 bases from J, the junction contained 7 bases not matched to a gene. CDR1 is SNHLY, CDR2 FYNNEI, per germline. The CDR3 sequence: CASSMLAGRTDTQYF. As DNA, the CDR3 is TGTGCCAGCAGCATGCTAGCGGGGCGGACAGATACGCAGTATTTT.

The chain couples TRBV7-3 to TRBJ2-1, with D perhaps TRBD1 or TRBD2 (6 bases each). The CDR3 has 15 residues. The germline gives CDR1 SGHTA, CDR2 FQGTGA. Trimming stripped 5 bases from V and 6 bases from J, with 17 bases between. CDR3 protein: CASSLGGAEVNEQFF. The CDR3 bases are TGTGCCAGCAGCCTCGGGGGCGCTGAGGTCAATGAGCAGTTCTTC. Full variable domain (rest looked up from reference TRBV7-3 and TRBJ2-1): GAGVSQTPSNKVTEKGKYVELRCDPISGHTALYWYRQSLGQGPEFLIYFQGTGAADDSGLPNDRFFAVRPEGSVSTLKIQRTERGDSAVYLCASSLGGAEVNEQFFGPGTRLTVL.

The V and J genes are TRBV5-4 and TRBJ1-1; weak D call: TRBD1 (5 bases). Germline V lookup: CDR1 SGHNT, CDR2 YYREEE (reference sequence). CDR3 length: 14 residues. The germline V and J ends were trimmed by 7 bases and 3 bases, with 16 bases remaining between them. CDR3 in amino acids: CASAWRGKDTEAFF. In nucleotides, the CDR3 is TGTGCCAGCGCATGGAGGGGAAAGGACACTGAAGCTTTCTTT.

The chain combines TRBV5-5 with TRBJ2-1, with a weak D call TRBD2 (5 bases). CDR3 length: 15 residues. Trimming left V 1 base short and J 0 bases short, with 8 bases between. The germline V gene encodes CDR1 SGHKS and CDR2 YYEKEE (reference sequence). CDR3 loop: CASSLLAGSYNEQFF. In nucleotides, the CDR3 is TGTGCCAGCAGCTTGTTGGCGGGCTCCTACAATGAGCAGTTCTTC.

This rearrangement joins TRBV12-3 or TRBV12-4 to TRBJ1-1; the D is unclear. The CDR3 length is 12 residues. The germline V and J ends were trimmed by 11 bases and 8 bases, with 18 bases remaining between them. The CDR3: CAGVGVGFEAFF. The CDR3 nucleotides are TGTGCCGGGGTCGGAGTGGGCTTCGAAGCTTTCTTT.

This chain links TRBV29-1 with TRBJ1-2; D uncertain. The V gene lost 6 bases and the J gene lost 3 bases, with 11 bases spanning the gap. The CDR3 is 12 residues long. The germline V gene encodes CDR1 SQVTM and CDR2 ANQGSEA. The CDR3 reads CSVERADYGYTF. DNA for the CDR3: TGCAGCGTGGAAAGGGCCGACTATGGCTACACCTTC.

The CDR3 loop reads CASSFSPDTQYF. CDR3 sequence (DNA): TGTGCCAGCAGTTTCTCCCCAGATACGCAGTATTTT. The rearrangement uses TRBV12-3 or TRBV12-4 and TRBJ2-3; D gene ambiguous. There are 12 residues in the CDR3. Trimming took 3 bases from V and 4 from J, leaving 5 bases between them.

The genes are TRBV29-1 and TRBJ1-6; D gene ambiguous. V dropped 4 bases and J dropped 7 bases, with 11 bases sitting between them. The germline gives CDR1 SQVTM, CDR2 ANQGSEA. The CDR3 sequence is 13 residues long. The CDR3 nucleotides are TGCAGCGTTGCGGCAGGCGCCAATTCACCCCTCCACTTT. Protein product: CSVAAGANSPLHF.

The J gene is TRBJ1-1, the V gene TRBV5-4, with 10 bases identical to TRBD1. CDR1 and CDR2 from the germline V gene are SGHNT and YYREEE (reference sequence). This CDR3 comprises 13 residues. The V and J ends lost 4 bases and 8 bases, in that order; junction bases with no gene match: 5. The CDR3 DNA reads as TGTGCCAGCAGCCAAGGACAGGGGGTGGAAGCTTTCTTT. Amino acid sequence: CASSQGQGVEAFF. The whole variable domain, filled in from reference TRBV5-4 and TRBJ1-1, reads ETGVTQSPTHLIKTRGQQVTLRCSSQSGHNTVSWYQQALGQGPQFIFQYYREEENGRGNFPPRFSGLQFPNYSSELNVNALELDDSALYLCASSQGQGVEAFFGQGTRLTVV.

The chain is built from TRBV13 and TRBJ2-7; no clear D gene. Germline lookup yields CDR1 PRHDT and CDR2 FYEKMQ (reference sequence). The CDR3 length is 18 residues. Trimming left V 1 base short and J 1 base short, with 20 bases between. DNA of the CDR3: TGTGCCAGCAGCTTAGTTGGGCGACTCTCCCTCAAATCCTACGAGCAGTACTTC. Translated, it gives CASSLVGRLSLKSYEQYF. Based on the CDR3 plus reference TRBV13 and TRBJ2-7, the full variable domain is AAGVIQSPRHLIKEKRETATLKCYPIPRHDTVYWYQQGPGQDPQFLISFYEKMQSDKGSIPDRFSAQQFSDYHSELNMSSLELGDSALYFCASSLVGRLSLKSYEQYFGPGTRLTVT.

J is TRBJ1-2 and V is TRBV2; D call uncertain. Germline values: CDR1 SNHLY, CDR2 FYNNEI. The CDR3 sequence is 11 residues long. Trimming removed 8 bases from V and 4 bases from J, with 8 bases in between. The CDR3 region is CASGWLYGYTF. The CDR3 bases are TGTGCCAGCGGGTGGCTCTATGGCTACACCTTC.

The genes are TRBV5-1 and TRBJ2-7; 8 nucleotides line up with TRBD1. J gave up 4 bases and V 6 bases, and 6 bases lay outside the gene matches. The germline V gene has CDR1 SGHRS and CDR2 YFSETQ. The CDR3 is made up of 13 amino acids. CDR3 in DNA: TGCGCCAGCAAGTTGGGACAGGATTACGAGCAGTACTTC. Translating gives CASKLGQDYEQYF.

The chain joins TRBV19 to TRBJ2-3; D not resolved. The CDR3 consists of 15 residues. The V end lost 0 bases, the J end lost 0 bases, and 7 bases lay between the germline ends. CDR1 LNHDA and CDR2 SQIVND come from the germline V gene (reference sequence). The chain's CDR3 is CASSIDYSSTDTQYF. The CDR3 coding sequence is TGTGCCAGTAGTATAGACTATTCTAGCACAGATACGCAGTATTTT.

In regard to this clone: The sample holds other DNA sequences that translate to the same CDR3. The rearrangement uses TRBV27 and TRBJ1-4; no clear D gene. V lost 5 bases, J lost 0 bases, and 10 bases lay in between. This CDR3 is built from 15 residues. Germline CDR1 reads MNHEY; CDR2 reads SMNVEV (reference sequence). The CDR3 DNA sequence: TGTGCCAGCAGTCCGCTGACGGCAACTAATGAAAAACTGTTTTTT. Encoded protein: CASSPLTATNEKLFF.

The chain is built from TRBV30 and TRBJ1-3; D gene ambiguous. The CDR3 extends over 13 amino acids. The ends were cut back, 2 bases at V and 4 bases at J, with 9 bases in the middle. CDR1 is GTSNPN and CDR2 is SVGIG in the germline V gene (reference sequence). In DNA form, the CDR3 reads TGTGCCTGGAGTCCCTGGACCGGAAACACCATATATTTT. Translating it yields CAWSPWTGNTIYF.

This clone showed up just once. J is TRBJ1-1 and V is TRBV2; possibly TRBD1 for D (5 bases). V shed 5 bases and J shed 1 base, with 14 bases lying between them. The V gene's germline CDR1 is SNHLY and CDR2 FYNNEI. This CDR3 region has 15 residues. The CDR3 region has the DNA TGTGCCAGCAGTAGAACGGGACTGACGAACACTGAAGCTTTCTTT. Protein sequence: CASSRTGLTNTEAFF.

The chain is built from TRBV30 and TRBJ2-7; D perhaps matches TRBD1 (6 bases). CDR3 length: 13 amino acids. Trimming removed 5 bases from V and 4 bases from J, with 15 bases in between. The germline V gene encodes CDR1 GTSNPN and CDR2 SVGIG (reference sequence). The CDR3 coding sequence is TGTGCCTGGGCCAACGGACAGTCTTACGAGCAGTACTTC. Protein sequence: CAWANGQSYEQYF. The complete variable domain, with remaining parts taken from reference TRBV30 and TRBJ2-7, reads SQTIHQWPATLVQPVGSPLSLECTVEGTSNPNLYWYRQAAGRGLQLLFYSVGIGQISSEVPQNLSASRPQDRQFILSSKKLLLSDSGFYLCAWANGQSYEQYFGPGTRLTVT.

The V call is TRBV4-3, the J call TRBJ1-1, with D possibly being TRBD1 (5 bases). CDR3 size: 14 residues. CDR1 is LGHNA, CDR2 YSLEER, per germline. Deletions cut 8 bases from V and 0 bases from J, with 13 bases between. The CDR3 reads CASGAGRMNTEAFF. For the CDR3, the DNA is TGCGCCAGCGGGGCAGGGCGGATGAACACTGAAGCTTTCTTT.

The CDR3 nucleotides read TGTGCCAGCAGTTTAGGGGAGAACTATGGCTACACCTTC. Amino acid sequence: CASSLGENYGYTF. The chain employs TRBV12-3 or TRBV12-4 and TRBJ1-2; no firm D call. V dropped 1 base and J dropped 2 bases, with 5 bases sitting between them. The CDR3 covers 13 residues.